A selection of T cell receptor beta chains follows, all from one sample in a study of spatial heterogeneity in lung cancer. TCRdb itself ran the 5' RACE reads through MiXCR, one entry per CDR3 protein. Of almost 75,000 distinct CDR3 sequences in the sample, 13% were seen once. The source material was PBMCs, sampled at surgery. The receptors stem from a male donor with early-stage non-small cell lung cancer. CDR3s include the opening cysteine and the closing phenylalanine or tryptophan. A D gene is named only where the DNA matches it firmly.

v_gene	d_gene	j_gene	CDR3aa
TRBV20-1	TRBD2	TRBJ2-1	CSAEERELTYNEQFF
TRBV30	-	TRBJ2-1	CAWSAMGYTNEQFF
TRBV9	TRBD2	TRBJ2-2	CASSLQTSVGVSGELFF
TRBV5-1	-	TRBJ2-7	CASSLGLTDSPYEQYF
TRBV6-1	-	TRBJ2-3	CASSEGDNPTDTQYF
TRBV3-1	-	TRBJ2-3	CASSQVRATDTQYF
TRBV19	-	TRBJ2-1	CASSTDGTSEQFF
TRBV6-1	-	TRBJ2-6	CASSLEGANVLTF
TRBV29-1	TRBD2	TRBJ2-5	CSGTSGSGQETQYF
TRBV7-9	-	TRBJ1-1	CASSLAFSTAEEITEAFF
TRBV6-1	TRBD1	TRBJ2-7	CASSESTGGYEQYF
TRBV10-3	TRBD2	TRBJ2-7	CAISEGTSGPYEQYF
TRBV6-2/TRBV6-3	TRBD2	TRBJ2-2	CASSFQGLAGANTGELFF
TRBV5-1	TRBD1	TRBJ1-1	CASSLGVDRVNAEAFF
TRBV2	TRBD1	TRBJ1-2	CASRSGQGPYYGYTF
TRBV5-1	-	TRBJ2-3	CASSFDRNTQYF
TRBV5-1	TRBD1	TRBJ2-2	CASSSDRGLYTGELFF
TRBV7-2	-	TRBJ1-5	CASGTRAGQPQHF
TRBV27	TRBD1	TRBJ1-1	CASSPLGQTNTEAFF
TRBV5-5	-	TRBJ2-5	CASSLPLETQYF
TRBV10-3	-	TRBJ2-1	CAIGGDPSYNEQFF
TRBV7-3	-	TRBJ2-5	CASSLLGGAQETQYF
TRBV11-2	TRBD1	TRBJ2-2	CASSLARGLLSGELFF
TRBV20-1	-	TRBJ1-1	CSARRMKPTANTEAFF
TRBV15	-	TRBJ2-1	CATSTRPGRSSYNEQFF
TRBV20-1	-	TRBJ1-1	CSSPSINTEAFF
TRBV11-2	-	TRBJ1-2	CASSTRRVTEGSNYGYTF
TRBV3-1	-	TRBJ2-5	CASSQDRQGTQYF
TRBV5-1	TRBD1	TRBJ2-1	CASNTDRAHNEQFF
TRBV20-1	TRBD1	TRBJ2-5	CSAPTGTGRETQYF
TRBV11-2	-	TRBJ1-1	CASSPDGYTEAFF
TRBV6-6	-	TRBJ1-1	CATGRGPHTEAFF
TRBV20-1	-	TRBJ2-1	CSARVPGLEEQFF
TRBV30	-	TRBJ2-2	CAWKYRGVGSNTGELFF
TRBV28	TRBD1	TRBJ1-5	CASSPGGVEGQFLKVF
TRBV5-1	-	TRBJ1-1	CASSSPGFPEAFF
TRBV4-1	-	TRBJ2-7	CASSQGDLDEQYF
TRBV7-2	-	TRBJ2-3	CASSLRADTQYF
TRBV5-5	TRBD2	TRBJ2-7	CASSLVAGASEQYF
TRBV10-3	TRBD1	TRBJ1-2	CAITSQGAIGYTF
TRBV9	-	TRBJ2-6	CASSVVPLSFSGANVLTF
TRBV27	-	TRBJ2-1	CASSSMPPTVNEQFF
TRBV20-1	TRBD2	TRBJ2-3	CSATRGASGRMTDTQYF
TRBV6-5	-	TRBJ2-7	CASSYSGGARYEQYF
TRBV7-9	-	TRBJ1-2	CASSFGATYGYTF